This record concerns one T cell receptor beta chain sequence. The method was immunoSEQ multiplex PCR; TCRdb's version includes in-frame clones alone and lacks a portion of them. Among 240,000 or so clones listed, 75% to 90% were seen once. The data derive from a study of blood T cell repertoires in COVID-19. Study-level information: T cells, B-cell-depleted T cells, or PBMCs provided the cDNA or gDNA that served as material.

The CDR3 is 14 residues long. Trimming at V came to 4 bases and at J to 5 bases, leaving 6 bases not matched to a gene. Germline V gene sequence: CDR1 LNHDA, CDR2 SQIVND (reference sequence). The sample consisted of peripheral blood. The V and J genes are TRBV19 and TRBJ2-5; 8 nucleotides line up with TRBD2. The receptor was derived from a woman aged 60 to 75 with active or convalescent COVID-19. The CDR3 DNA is TGTGCCAGTAGTAAAGGACTAGCTTCTGAGACCCAGTACTTC. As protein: CASSKGLASETQYF.